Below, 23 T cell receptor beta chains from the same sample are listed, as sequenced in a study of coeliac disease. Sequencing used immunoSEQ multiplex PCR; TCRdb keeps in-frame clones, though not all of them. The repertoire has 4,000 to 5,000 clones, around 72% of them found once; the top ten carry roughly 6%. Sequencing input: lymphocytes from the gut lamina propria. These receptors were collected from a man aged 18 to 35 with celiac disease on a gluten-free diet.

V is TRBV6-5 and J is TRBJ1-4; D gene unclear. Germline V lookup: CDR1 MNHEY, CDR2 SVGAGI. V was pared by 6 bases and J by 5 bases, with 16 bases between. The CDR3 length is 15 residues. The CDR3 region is CASSYGGIENEKLFF. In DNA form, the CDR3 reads TGTGCCAGCAGCTACGGAGGGATAGAGAATGAAAAACTGTTTTTT.

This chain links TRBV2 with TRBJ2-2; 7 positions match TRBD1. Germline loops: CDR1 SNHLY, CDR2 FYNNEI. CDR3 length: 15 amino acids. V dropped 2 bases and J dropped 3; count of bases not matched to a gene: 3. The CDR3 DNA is TGTGCCAGCAGTGAATCGGGACAGTACACCGGGGAGCTGTTTTTT. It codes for CASSESGQYTGELFF.

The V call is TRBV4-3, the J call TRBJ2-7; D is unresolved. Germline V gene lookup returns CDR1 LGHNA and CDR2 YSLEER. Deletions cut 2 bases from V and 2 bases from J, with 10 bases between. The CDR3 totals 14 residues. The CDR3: CASSQNRLTYEQYF. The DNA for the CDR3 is TGCGCCAGCAGCCAAAATAGACTTACCTACGAGCAGTACTTC.

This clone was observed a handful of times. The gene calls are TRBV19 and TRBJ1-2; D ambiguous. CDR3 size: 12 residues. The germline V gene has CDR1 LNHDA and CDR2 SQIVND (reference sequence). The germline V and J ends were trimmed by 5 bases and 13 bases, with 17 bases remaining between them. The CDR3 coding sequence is TGTGCCAGTAGTTTCCCGGGTAAGCCGCTCACCTTC. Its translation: CASSFPGKPLTF.

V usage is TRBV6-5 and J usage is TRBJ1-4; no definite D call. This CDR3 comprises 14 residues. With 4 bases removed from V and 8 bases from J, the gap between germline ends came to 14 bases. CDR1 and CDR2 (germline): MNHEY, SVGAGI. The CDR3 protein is CASSSVTTREKLFF. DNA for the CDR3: TGTGCCAGCAGTTCGGTAACGACGAGGGAAAAACTGTTTTTT.

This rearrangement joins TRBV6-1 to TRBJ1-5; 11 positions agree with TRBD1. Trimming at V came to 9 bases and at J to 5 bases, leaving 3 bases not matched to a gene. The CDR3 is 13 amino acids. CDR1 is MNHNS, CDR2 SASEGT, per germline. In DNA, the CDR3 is TGTGCCAGTTGGACAGGGGGCGATCAGCCCCAGCATTTT. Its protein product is CASWTGGDQPQHF.

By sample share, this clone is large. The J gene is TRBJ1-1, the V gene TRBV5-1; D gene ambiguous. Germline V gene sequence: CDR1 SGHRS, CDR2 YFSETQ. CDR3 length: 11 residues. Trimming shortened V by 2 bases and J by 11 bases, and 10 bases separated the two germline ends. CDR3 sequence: CASSLGGYAFF. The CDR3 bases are TGCGCCAGCAGCTTAGGAGGGTACGCTTTCTTT.

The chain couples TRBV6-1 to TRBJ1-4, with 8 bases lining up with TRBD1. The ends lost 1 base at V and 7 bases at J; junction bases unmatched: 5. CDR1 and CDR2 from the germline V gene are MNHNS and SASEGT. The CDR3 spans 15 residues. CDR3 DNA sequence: TGTGCCAGCAGTGAAGGGACAGGGCGAGTTGAAAAACTGTTTTTT. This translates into CASSEGTGRVEKLFF.

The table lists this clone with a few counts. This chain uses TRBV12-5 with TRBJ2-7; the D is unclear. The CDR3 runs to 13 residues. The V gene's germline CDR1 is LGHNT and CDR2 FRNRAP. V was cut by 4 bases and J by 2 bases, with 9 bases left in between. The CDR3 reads CASGSRNTYEQYF. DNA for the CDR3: TGTGCTAGTGGTTCCCGTAACACCTACGAGCAGTACTTC.

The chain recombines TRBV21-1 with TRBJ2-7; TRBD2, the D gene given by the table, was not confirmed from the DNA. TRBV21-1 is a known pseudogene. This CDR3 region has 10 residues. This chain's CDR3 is CASSVREQYF. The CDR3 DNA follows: TGTGCCAGCAGCGTCCGGGAGCAGTACTTC.

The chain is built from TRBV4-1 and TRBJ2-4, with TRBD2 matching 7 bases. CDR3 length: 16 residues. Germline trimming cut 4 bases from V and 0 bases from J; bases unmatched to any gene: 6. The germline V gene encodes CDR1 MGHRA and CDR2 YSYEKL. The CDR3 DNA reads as TGCGCCAGCAGCCGAGAGCGGGGCCTAGCCAAAAACATTCAGTACTTC. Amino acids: CASSRERGLAKNIQYF.

The CDR3 DNA is TGTGCCTGGAGCCAAAGGGGGGGCTACACCTTC. Amino acids: CAWSQRGGYTF. This chain uses TRBV30 with TRBJ1-2, with D perhaps matching TRBD1 (6 bases). The V end was cut by 3 bases, the J end by 8 bases, with 10 bases between. Germline-derived CDR1 and CDR2 are GTSNPN and SVGIG (reference sequence). The CDR3 is 11 residues long.

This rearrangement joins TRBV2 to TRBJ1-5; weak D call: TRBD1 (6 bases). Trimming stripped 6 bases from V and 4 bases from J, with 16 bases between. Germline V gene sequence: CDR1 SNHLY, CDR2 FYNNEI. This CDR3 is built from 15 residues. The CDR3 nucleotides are TGTGCCAGCAGGATAGACAGGTCCCCGAATCAGCCCCAGCATTTT. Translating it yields CASRIDRSPNQPQHF.

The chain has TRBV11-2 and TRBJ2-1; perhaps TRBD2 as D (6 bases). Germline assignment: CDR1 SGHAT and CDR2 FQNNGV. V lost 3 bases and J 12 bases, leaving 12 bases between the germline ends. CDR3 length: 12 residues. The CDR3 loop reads CASSLGRTGQFF. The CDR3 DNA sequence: TGTGCCAGCAGCTTGGGGAGGACGGGGCAGTTCTTC.

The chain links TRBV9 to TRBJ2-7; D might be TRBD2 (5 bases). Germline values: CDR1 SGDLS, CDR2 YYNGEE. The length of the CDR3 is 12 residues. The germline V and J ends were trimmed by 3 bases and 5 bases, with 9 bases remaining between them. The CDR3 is CASSDGGNEQYF. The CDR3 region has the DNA TGTGCCAGCAGCGACGGAGGAAACGAGCAGTACTTC.

The CDR3 nucleotides are TGTGCCTGGACCCCTCGAGCTAATCCTTATGGCTACACCTTC. Translated: CAWTPRANPYGYTF. This chain connects TRBV30 to TRBJ1-2; D remains ambiguous. This CDR3 has 14 amino acids. From germline, CDR1 is GTSNPN and CDR2 SVGIG (reference sequence). Trimming removed 4 bases at V and 5 bases at J, with 17 bases between.

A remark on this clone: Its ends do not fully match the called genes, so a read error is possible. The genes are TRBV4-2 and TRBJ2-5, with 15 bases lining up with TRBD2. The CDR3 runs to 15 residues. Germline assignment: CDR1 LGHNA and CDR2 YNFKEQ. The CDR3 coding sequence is TGTGCCAGTTCAGGACTAGCGGGGGGGCAAGGGACCCAGTACTTC. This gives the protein CASSGLAGGQGTQYF.

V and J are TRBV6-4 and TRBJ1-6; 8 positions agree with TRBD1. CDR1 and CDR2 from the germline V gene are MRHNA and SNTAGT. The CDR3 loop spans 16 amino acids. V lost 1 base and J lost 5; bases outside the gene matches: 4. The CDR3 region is CASSDCGQGDNSPLHF. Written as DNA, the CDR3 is TGTGCCAGCAGTGACTGCGGACAGGGTGATAATTCACCCCTCCACTTT.

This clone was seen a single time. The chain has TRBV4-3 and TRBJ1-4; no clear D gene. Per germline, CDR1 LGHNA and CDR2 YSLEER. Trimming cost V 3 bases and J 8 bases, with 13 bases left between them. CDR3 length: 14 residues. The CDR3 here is CASSHNEAGEKLFF. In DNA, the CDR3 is TGCGCCAGCAGCCATAATGAGGCTGGGGAAAAACTGTTTTTT.

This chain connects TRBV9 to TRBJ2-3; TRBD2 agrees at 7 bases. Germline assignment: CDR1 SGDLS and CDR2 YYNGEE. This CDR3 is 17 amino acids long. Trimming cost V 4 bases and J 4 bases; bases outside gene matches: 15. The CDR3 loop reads CASSKSAVRGRADTQYF. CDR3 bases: TGTGCCAGCAGCAAATCTGCTGTCCGGGGGAGGGCAGATACGCAGTATTTT.

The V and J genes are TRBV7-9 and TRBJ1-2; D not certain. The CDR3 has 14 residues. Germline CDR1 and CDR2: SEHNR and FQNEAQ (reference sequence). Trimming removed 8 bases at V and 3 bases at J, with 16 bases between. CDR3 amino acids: CASAAAGRDYGYTF. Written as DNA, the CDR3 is TGTGCCAGCGCGGCGGCGGGGAGGGACTATGGCTACACCTTC.

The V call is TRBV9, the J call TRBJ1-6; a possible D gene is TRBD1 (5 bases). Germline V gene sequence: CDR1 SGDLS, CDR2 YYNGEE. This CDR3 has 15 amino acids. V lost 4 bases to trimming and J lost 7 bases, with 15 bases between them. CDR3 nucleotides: TGTGCCAGCAGCCCAGAGGACAAAAGAAATTCACCCCTCCACTTT. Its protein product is CASSPEDKRNSPLHF.

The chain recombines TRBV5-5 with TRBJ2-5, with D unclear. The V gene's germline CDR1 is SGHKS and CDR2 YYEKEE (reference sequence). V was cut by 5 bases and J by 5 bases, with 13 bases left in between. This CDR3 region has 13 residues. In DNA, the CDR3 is TGTGCCAGCAGTCTTGACATACGGGAGACCCAGTACTTC. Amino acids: CASSLDIRETQYF.